A selection of T cell receptor beta chains follows, all from one sample in a study of T-cell reconstitution after alpha-beta-depleted transplantation in children. TCRdb recomputed calls from the PCR reads with MiXCR, one row per CDR3 protein. The sample has 230,000 or so distinct CDR3 sequences; 9.7% are singletons. Sequencing used PBMCs from the stem cell graft donor, obtained from the stem cell graft. The origin of the receptors is a human donor who donated a stem cell graft to a child with SCID. The CDR3 runs from the conserved cysteine through the conserved F or W. A D gene is named only where the DNA matches it firmly. Rows may omit the clone size; those that give it use once, few, many or a size class.

V,length,D,J,size,CDR3,DNA
TRBV27,13,.,TRBJ2-1,many,CASSSERGNEQFF,TGTGCCAGCAGTTCGGAAAGGGGCAATGAGCAGTTCTTC
TRBV12-3/TRBV12-4,14,TRBD1,TRBJ2-2,many,CASNDRQGFGELFF,TGTGCCAGCAACGACAGACAGGGGTTCGGGGAGCTGTTTTTT
TRBV29-1,12,TRBD2,TRBJ2-2,few,CSASGGAGELFF,TGCAGCGCTAGCGGGGGGGCCGGGGAGCTGTTTTTT
TRBV9,14,.,TRBJ1-2,few,CASSVSHSTYGYTF,TGTGCCAGCAGCGTAAGCCACAGTACCTATGGCTACACCTTC
TRBV20-1,13,.,TRBJ1-5,many,CSAREQPNQPQHF,TGCAGTGCTAGAGAACAGCCCAATCAGCCCCAGCATTTT
TRBV11-3,16,.,TRBJ2-5,many,CASSLSVTGGYETQYF,TGTGCCAGCAGCTTAAGTGTGACCGGGGGCTATGAGACCCAGTACTTC
TRBV5-5,14,TRBD1,TRBJ2-5,many,CASRDRPERETQYF,TGTGCCAGCAGGGACAGGCCAGAACGAGAGACCCAGTACTTC
TRBV25-1,15,TRBD1,TRBJ1-2,many,CASSAGQGGLYGYTF,TGTGCCAGCAGTGCTGGACAGGGAGGCCTCTATGGCTACACCTTC
TRBV20-1,15,.,TRBJ1-3,many,CSARDLGQSGNTIYF,TGCAGTGCTAGAGACCTAGGACAGTCTGGAAACACCATATATTTT
TRBV20-1,12,.,TRBJ1-4,many,CSARIPGEKLFF,TGCAGTGCTAGAATCCCGGGAGAAAAACTGTTTTTT
TRBV3-1,14,.,TRBJ2-5,many,CASSQLVVQETQYF,TGTGCCAGCAGCCAGTTGGTGGTTCAAGAGACCCAGTACTTC
TRBV7-2,12,.,TRBJ2-5,many,CASSDLTETQYF,TGTGCCAGCAGCGATCTGACAGAGACCCAGTACTTC
TRBV6-1,15,.,TRBJ1-3,few,CASSLPGNTGNTIYF,TGTGCCAGCAGTCTCCCGGGGAATACTGGAAACACCATATATTTT
TRBV20-1,17,.,TRBJ2-4,few,CSARARTGLGRGNIQYF,TGCAGTGCTAGAGCCAGGACGGGGCTCGGCAGGGGAAACATTCAGTACTTC
TRBV12-3/TRBV12-4,14,.,TRBJ1-1,many,CASSRADLNTEAFF,TGTGCCAGCAGCCGAGCGGACCTTAACACTGAAGCTTTCTTT
TRBV20-1,13,TRBD2,TRBJ2-5,many,CSAPGLIQETQYF,TGCAGTGCTCCGGGACTAATCCAAGAGACCCAGTACTTC
TRBV5-1,15,.,TRBJ2-3,many,CASRGRGGGTDTQYF,TGCGCCAGCAGGGGCCGCGGTGGCGGCACAGATACGCAGTATTTT
TRBV10-3,13,.,TRBJ1-1,many,CAISPGMNTEAFF,TGTGCCATCTCCCCGGGTATGAACACTGAAGCTTTCTTT
TRBV27,13,.,TRBJ1-1,.,CASSLWGETGAFF,TGTGCCAGCAGTTTATGGGGTGAGACAGGAGCTTTCTTT
TRBV20-1,14,TRBD1,TRBJ1-2,many,CSAGTGTGTYGYTF,TGCAGTGCGGGCACCGGGACAGGCACCTATGGCTACACCTTC
TRBV2,17,TRBD1,TRBJ2-3,many,CASSPLLQGANGDTQYF,TGTGCCAGCAGTCCCCTACTACAGGGGGCTAATGGAGATACGCAGTATTTT
TRBV20-1,13,.,TRBJ2-7,many,CSAHGEGWYEQYF,TGCAGTGCCCACGGCGAGGGGTGGTACGAGCAGTACTTC
TRBV12-3/TRBV12-4,14,.,TRBJ2-1,many,CASSPRLQYNEQFF,TGTGCCAGCAGTCCCCGACTACAATACAATGAGCAGTTCTTC
TRBV7-6,14,.,TRBJ2-7,many,CASSAPDRFYEQYF,TGTGCCAGCAGCGCCCCGGACAGATTCTACGAGCAGTACTTC